Listed here is a single T cell receptor (beta chain). Its antigen is unidentified. The use of a sample-barcoded 5' primer and a J-beta primer mix characterized a second PCR of roughly 6 to 12 cycles. A template-switch adaptor with 12 random nucleotides tagged each cDNA molecule. TCRdb reprocessed the 5' RACE reads via MiXCR and lists one record per CDR3 protein. The data hold some 1.5 million distinct CDR3 sequences, with 25% to 30% observed a single time. This entry is derived from a study of blood T cells in healthy people across ages. General study points: A strong correlation was found between TCR beta diversity and the percentage of naive T cells. Unsorted PBMCs ruled out conclusive naive versus antigen-experienced comparison. Diversity of TCR beta per million T cells declined in a roughly linear way with age.

The clonotype comes from a woman in her 30s in good health. Sequenced material: blood.

This CDR3 is CVRGGAYNEQFF. The DNA of the CDR3 is TGTGTCAGGGGGGGGGCCTACAATGAGCAGTTCTTC. The chain uses TRBV2 and TRBJ2-1, with D perhaps given as TRBD1 or TRBD2 (7 bases each). Germline V gene data show CDR1 as SNHLY and CDR2 as FYNNEI. The CDR3 is made up of 12 amino acids.